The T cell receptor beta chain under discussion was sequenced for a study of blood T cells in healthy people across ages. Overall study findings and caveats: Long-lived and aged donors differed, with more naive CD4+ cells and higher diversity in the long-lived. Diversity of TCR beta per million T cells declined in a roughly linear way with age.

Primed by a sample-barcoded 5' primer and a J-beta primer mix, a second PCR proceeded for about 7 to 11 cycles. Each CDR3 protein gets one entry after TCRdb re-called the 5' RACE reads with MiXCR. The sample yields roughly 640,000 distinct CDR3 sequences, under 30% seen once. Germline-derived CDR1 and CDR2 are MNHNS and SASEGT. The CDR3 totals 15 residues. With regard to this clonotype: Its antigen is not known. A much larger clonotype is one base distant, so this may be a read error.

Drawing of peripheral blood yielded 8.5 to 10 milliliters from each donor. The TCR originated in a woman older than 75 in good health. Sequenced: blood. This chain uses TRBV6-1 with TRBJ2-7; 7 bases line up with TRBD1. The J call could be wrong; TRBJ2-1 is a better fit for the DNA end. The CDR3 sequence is CASSEFGTASYEQFF. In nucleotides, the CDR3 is TGTGCCAGCAGTGAATTCGGGACAGCCTCCTACGAGCAGTTCTTC.